The 8 T cell receptor beta chains reported below all come from one sample, sequenced in a study of spatial heterogeneity in lung cancer. TCRdb reprocessed the 5' RACE reads with MiXCR, giving one entry per CDR3 protein. The sample lists some 17,000 distinct CDR3 sequences; around a fifth were seen once. As to time point: sample taken at primary tumor resection. TCRs were sequenced from unsorted whole RNA of tumor, nontumor lung or PBMC. Here the sequenced sample was PBMCs, taken at surgery. These receptors all stem from a female donor with early-stage non-small cell lung cancer.

A single count supports this clonotype. V is TRBV7-9 and J is TRBJ2-4; D possibly corresponds to TRBD2 (6 bases). The CDR3 consists of 17 residues. Germline V gene data show CDR1 as SEHNR and CDR2 as FQNEAQ (reference sequence). Trimming took off 7 bases at V and 5 bases at J, with 24 bases between the two ends. CDR3 bases: TGTGCCAGCACCCCGTTCCTGGGGCGGGACTCAGAAAACATTCAGTACTTC. This sequence encodes CASTPFLGRDSENIQYF.

This clonotype was found many times. V and J are TRBV2 and TRBJ1-5; D uncertain. This CDR3 comprises 13 residues. V was cut by 10 bases and J by 3 bases, with 13 bases left in between. Per germline, CDR1 SNHLY and CDR2 FYNNEI. The CDR3 protein is CATRPELNQPQHF. CDR3 nucleotides: TGTGCCACCAGGCCCGAACTCAATCAGCCCCAGCATTTT.

The chain uses TRBV15 and TRBJ2-5, with no clear D. The CDR3 has 13 amino acids. Germline V gene data show CDR1 as LNHNV and CDR2 as YYDKDF (reference sequence). Trimming shortened V by 4 bases and J by 5 bases, and 11 bases separated the two germline ends. The CDR3: CATSTIQVETQYF. The CDR3 region has the DNA TGTGCCACCAGCACCATCCAAGTCGAGACCCAGTACTTC.

In this sample, this clonotype turned up a few times. The gene calls are TRBV13 and TRBJ1-3; no definite D call. Germline CDR1 reads PRHDT; CDR2 reads FYEKMQ (reference sequence). V lost 8 bases and J 8 bases, leaving 13 bases between the germline ends. The CDR3 has 12 amino acids. CDR3 in amino acids: CASSTYGDTIYF. The CDR3 nucleotides read TGTGCCAGCTCGACCTACGGGGACACCATATATTTT.

This clonotype was picked up many times. The chain carries TRBV20-1 and TRBJ2-5; 7 bases match TRBD1. The CDR3 runs to 14 residues. Germline lookup yields CDR1 DFQATT and CDR2 SNEGSKA (reference sequence). V lost 1 base to trimming and J lost 5 bases; unmatched junction nucleotides: 7. Here the CDR3 reads CSARVRGRGETQYF. CDR3 bases: TGCAGTGCTAGAGTAAGGGGGCGAGGGGAGACCCAGTACTTC.

The sample holds many counts of this clonotype. The genes are TRBV2 and TRBJ1-4; 12 bases align to TRBD1. CDR3 length: 15 residues. The V and J ends lost 10 bases and 3 bases, in that order; junction bases with no gene match: 6. Germline V gives CDR1 SNHLY, CDR2 FYNNEI. CDR3 sequence reads: CAITGQGAANEKLFF. The CDR3 DNA reads as TGTGCCATCACGGGACAGGGGGCCGCTAATGAAAAACTGTTTTTT. Filled out from reference TRBV2 and TRBJ1-4, the complete variable domain reads EPEVTQTPSHQVTQMGQEVILRCVPISNHLYFYWYRQILGQKVEFLVSFYNNEISEKSEIFDDQFSVERPDGSNFTLKIRSTKLEDSAMYFCAITGQGAANEKLFFGSGTQLSVL.

J is TRBJ2-3 and V is TRBV5-4; TRBD1 aligns across 8 bases. The CDR3 is 16 residues long. The J segment lost 2 bases and the V segment lost 0 bases, leaving 5 bases of the junction unmatched. The germline V gene has CDR1 SGHNT and CDR2 YYREEE (reference sequence). The chain's CDR3 is CASSLGFQGATDTQYF. Here the CDR3 DNA reads TGTGCCAGCAGCTTGGGATTCCAGGGGGCCACAGATACGCAGTATTTT.

By proportion, this clonotype is medium-sized. The rearrangement joins TRBV5-4 to TRBJ2-7; 7 bases align to TRBD1. V trimming: 2 bases; J trimming: 4 bases; junction bases outside the gene matches: 9. CDR1 and CDR2 from the germline V gene are SGHNT and YYREEE (reference sequence). CDR3 length equals 15 residues. CDR3 residues: CASSFQQGSGYEQYF. CDR3 sequence (DNA): TGTGCCAGCAGCTTTCAACAGGGGAGTGGGTACGAGCAGTACTTC.